This is a list of T cell receptor beta chains from one sample in a study of T cells in Graves' hyperthyroidism and ophthalmopathy. MiXCR, run by TCRdb on the multiplex PCR reads, gives a single entry per CDR3 protein. The sample shows approximately 640,000 distinct CDR3 sequences, roughly 46% of them seen only once. Sequencing used peripheral blood or thyroid tissue (not recorded which). Receptors originate from an adult man with Graves' disease, either hyperthyroidism or ophthalmopathy (not recorded which). The CDR3 runs from the conserved cysteine through the conserved F or W. Fields, in order: V gene, clone size, D gene, CDR3 length, J gene, CDR3 protein, CDR3 DNA. A D gene is named only where the DNA matches it firmly. Clone size is given for some rows only: seen once, a few or many times, or a class if the clone is expanded.

TRBV5-1	-	-	15	TRBJ1-5	CASSLASGVNQPQHF	TGCGCCAGCAGCTTGGCCTCAGGGGTAAATCAGCCCCAGCATTTT
TRBV19	-	-	14	TRBJ2-2	CASSKDRYTGELFF	TGTGCCAGTAGTAAGGACAGATACACCGGGGAGCTGTTTTTT
TRBV10-2	few	TRBD1	17	TRBJ1-1	CASTPTVRGLRNTEAFF	TGCGCCAGCACGCCCACGGTGAGGGGGCTCAGGAACACTGAAGCTTTCTTT
TRBV5-5	-	-	12	TRBJ1-2	CASSLDSLGYTF	TGTGCCAGCAGCTTGGACAGCCTGGGCTACACCTTC
TRBV12-3/TRBV12-4	-	TRBD1	17	TRBJ1-1	CASSGSGTGGSDTEAFF	TGTGCCAGCAGCGGTTCCGGGACAGGGGGGTCGGACACTGAAGCTTTCTTT
TRBV7-9	few	TRBD1	14	TRBJ1-6	CASTRDRKNSPLHF	TGTGCCAGCACACGGGACAGGAAAAATTCACCCCTCCACTTT
TRBV2	-	-	17	TRBJ2-7	CASNPDTTQGSFLGQYF	TGTGCCAGCAACCCTGACACCACACAGGGATCTTTTTTAGGGCAGTACTTC
TRBV7-3	-	-	13	TRBJ2-7	CASSLIGGYEQYF	TGTGCCAGCAGCTTAATCGGGGGCTACGAGCAGTACTTC
TRBV6-5	-	-	14	TRBJ1-4	CASRYGGGDEKLFF	TGTGCCAGCAGGTACGGGGGAGGAGACGAAAAACTGTTTTTT
TRBV29-1	many	-	13	TRBJ1-5	CSVEYGVGQPQHF	TGCAGCGTTGAATATGGGGTAGGGCAGCCCCAGCATTTT
TRBV2	many	-	13	TRBJ2-5	CATKGDGQETQYF	TGTGCCACCAAAGGGGACGGGCAAGAGACCCAGTACTTC
TRBV2	-	-	16	TRBJ1-5	CASSEVRQGPSQPQHF	TGTGCCAGCAGTGAAGTGAGGCAGGGCCCCAGTCAGCCCCAGCATTTT
TRBV20-1	-	-	11	TRBJ1-1	CSTHAVGEAFF	TGCAGTACCCATGCGGTAGGGGAAGCTTTCTTT
TRBV7-9	few	-	14	TRBJ1-1	CASSQPQGNTEAFF	TGTGCCAGCAGCCAACCCCAGGGGAACACTGAAGCTTTCTTT
TRBV2	few	-	15	TRBJ1-5	CASNAQTYSNQPQHF	TGTGCCAGCAACGCTCAGACATATAGCAATCAGCCCCAGCATTTT
TRBV30	-	-	14	TRBJ1-2	CAWSVRWGYYGYTF	TGTGCCTGGAGTGTACGTTGGGGGTACTATGGCTACACCTTC
TRBV7-3	-	TRBD1	14	TRBJ1-3	CASSTQGQRNTIYF	TGTGCCAGCAGCACCCAGGGACAGAGAAACACCATATATTTT
TRBV7-9	many	-	13	TRBJ1-5	CASSLDPHQPQHF	TGTGCCAGCAGCTTAGACCCGCATCAGCCCCAGCATTTT
TRBV24-1	-	-	14	TRBJ1-4	CATSDHGGNEKLFF	TGTGCCACCAGTGATCATGGAGGCAATGAAAAACTGTTTTTT
TRBV20-1	-	-	12	TRBJ2-3	CSARDYADTQYF	TGCAGTGCTAGAGATTACGCAGATACGCAGTATTTT
TRBV7-2	-	TRBD2	17	TRBJ2-5	CASSSGLAGGPGETQYF	TGTGCCAGCAGCTCGGGACTAGCGGGAGGGCCGGGAGAGACCCAGTACTTC
TRBV29-1	-	-	11	TRBJ2-7	CSVGVGPEQYF	TGCAGCGTTGGGGTTGGGCCCGAGCAGTACTTC
TRBV2	-	-	11	TRBJ1-5	CASSEYGPQHF	TGTGCCAGCAGTGAATATGGCCCCCAGCATTTT
TRBV20-1	few	-	12	TRBJ2-3	CSARVASDTQYF	TGCAGTGCTAGGGTCGCGTCAGATACGCAGTATTTT
TRBV12-5	-	TRBD1	14	TRBJ1-1	CASGKSGGGTEAFF	TGTGCTAGTGGTAAATCAGGGGGCGGCACTGAAGCTTTCTTT
TRBV2	many	-	12	TRBJ2-5	CASSLGGKTQYF	TGTGCCAGCAGCTTAGGAGGGAAGACCCAGTACTTC
TRBV5-5	-	-	15	TRBJ1-3	CASSWRQLSGNTIYF	TGTGCCAGCAGCTGGAGACAGCTCTCTGGAAACACCATATATTTT
TRBV11-2	-	-	15	TRBJ1-2	CASSPQGVGDYGYTF	TGTGCCAGCAGCCCTCAGGGTGTGGGGGACTATGGCTACACCTTC
TRBV6-5	-	-	15	TRBJ2-5	CASSSRGAPQETQYF	TGTGCCAGCAGTTCCCGGGGGGCGCCCCAAGAGACCCAGTACTTC
TRBV20-1	-	TRBD2	15	TRBJ2-5	CSARVSREGRKTQYF	TGCAGTGCTAGAGTTTCGCGGGAGGGCCGGAAGACCCAGTACTTC
TRBV10-3	-	-	13	TRBJ1-1	CAISELGWTEAFF	TGTGCCATCAGCGAACTGGGCTGGACTGAAGCTTTCTTT
TRBV9	-	TRBD2	15	TRBJ2-7	CASSTKREGRYEQYF	TGTGCCAGCAGCACTAAGCGGGAGGGCCGGTACGAGCAGTACTTC
TRBV7-9	-	-	11	TRBJ2-5	CAWSFKETQYF	TGTGCCTGGAGTTTCAAAGAGACCCAGTACTTC
TRBV9	-	-	14	TRBJ1-6	CASSVGTPNSPLHF	TGTGCCAGCAGCGTGGGGACACCTAATTCACCCCTCCACTTT
TRBV24-1	many	-	16	TRBJ2-5	CATSEGAVNSQETQYF	TGTGCCACCAGTGAGGGGGCAGTTAACTCCCAAGAGACCCAGTACTTC
TRBV19	-	-	17	TRBJ1-5	CASSIAVWAGGNQPQHF	TGTGCCAGTAGTATAGCTGTCTGGGCAGGGGGCAATCAGCCCCAGCATTTT
TRBV6-5	-	-	12	TRBJ2-7	CASSYSGSGEYF	TGTGCCAGCAGTTATTCTGGGTCCGGGGAGTACTTC
TRBV5-1	-	TRBD1	15	TRBJ1-1	CASSLGPQGAGVAFF	TGCGCCAGCAGCTTGGGGCCACAGGGGGCAGGGGTGGCTTTCTTT
TRBV20-1	-	-	13	TRBJ2-5	CSARQTVKQAQYF	TGCAGTGCTAGGCAGACAGTTAAACAGGCCCAGTACTTC
TRBV6-1	many	TRBD2	14	TRBJ2-5	CASSWTSGQETQYF	TGTGCCAGCAGTTGGACTAGCGGCCAAGAGACCCAGTACTTC
TRBV6-4	-	-	15	TRBJ1-3	CASSDRGSSGNTIYF	TGTGCCAGCAGTGACCGGGGGAGCTCTGGAAACACCATATATTTT
TRBV6-6	-	TRBD2	15	TRBJ2-5	CASGMTSGGLETQYF	TGTGCCAGCGGAATGACTAGCGGGGGGCTGGAGACCCAGTACTTC
TRBV2	many	TRBD1	14	TRBJ1-1	CASRGDRGSTEAFF	TGTGCCAGCAGGGGGGACAGGGGGAGTACTGAAGCTTTCTTT
TRBV29-1	-	TRBD1	13	TRBJ2-5	CSGRQGAGETQYF	TGCAGCGGTCGACAGGGGGCCGGAGAGACCCAGTACTTC
TRBV9	many	-	14	TRBJ2-2	CASRGSAGTGELFF	TGTGCCAGCAGGGGTAGCGCCGGCACCGGGGAGCTGTTTTTT
TRBV6-1	-	-	13	TRBJ1-1	CASSLGTPSEAFF	TGTGCCAGCTCACTCGGGACTCCTTCTGAAGCTTTCTTT
TRBV7-9	-	TRBD2	15	TRBJ2-7	CASSFYLAGESEQYF	TGTGCCAGCAGCTTTTATCTAGCGGGAGAGAGCGAGCAGTACTTC
TRBV7-9	-	-	14	TRBJ2-2	CASSFLVNTGELFF	TGTGCCAGCAGCTTCCTAGTGAACACCGGGGAGCTGTTTTTT